These T cell receptor beta chains were read from a single sample in a study of OX40 agonist ivuxolimab in advanced cancers. Sequenced by immunoSEQ multiplex PCR; TCRdb stores in-frame clones only, minus some. The repertoire includes 40,000 to 50,000 clones, around 89% of them detected once, and under 0.65% sits in the top ten. The material was CD4+ or CD8+ T cells sorted from blood, obtained in a trial of the OX40 agonist ivuxolimab. These TCRs come from an adult with an advanced solid tumor such as melanoma, head and neck, liver or kidney cancer. The CDR3 runs from the conserved cysteine through the conserved F or W. The order of the fields is V gene, J gene, CDR3 length, D gene, clone size, CDR3 DNA, CDR3 protein. A D gene is named only where the DNA matches it firmly. Clone size, where shown, is once, few, many, or a class for clones that have expanded.

V: TRBV2
J: TRBJ1-2
length: 18
D: .
size: .
DNA: TGTGCCAGCAGTGCGCACAAGATAGAGTTAGTGGCTAACTATGGCTACACCTTC
CDR3: CASSAHKIELVANYGYTF

V: TRBV6-1
J: TRBJ2-3
length: 15
D: .
size: .
DNA: TGTGCCAGCAGTGAAGCGGGGACGGCCGGGGTGCCGCAGTATTTT
CDR3: CASSEAGTAGVPQYF

V: TRBV7-3
J: TRBJ2-2
length: 13
D: .
size: .
DNA: TGTGCCAGCAGCTTGGGAAACACCGGGGAGCTGTTTTTT
CDR3: CASSLGNTGELFF

V: TRBV6-1
J: TRBJ1-1
length: 13
D: .
size: .
DNA: TGTGCCAGCACCCTACATCATGACACTGAAGCTTTCTTT
CDR3: CASTLHHDTEAFF

V: TRBV6-5
J: TRBJ1-5
length: 15
D: .
size: .
DNA: TGTGCCAGCAGTTACTCCAGGGCGGGCAATCAGCCCCAGCATTTT
CDR3: CASSYSRAGNQPQHF

V: TRBV25-1
J: TRBJ1-1
length: 14
D: .
size: .
DNA: TGTGCCAGTTCTAATTTAGGGGTTAACACTGAAGCTTTCTTT
CDR3: CASSNLGVNTEAFF

V: TRBV4-3
J: TRBJ1-2
length: 17
D: TRBD1
size: .
DNA: TGCGCCAGCAGCCAAGACCCCTTCTACAGGGGAGGCTATGGCTACACCTTC
CDR3: CASSQDPFYRGGYGYTF

V: TRBV5-1
J: TRBJ2-2
length: 13
D: .
size: .
DNA: TGCGCCAGCAGCTTGGGACTGACCGGGGAGCTGTTTTTT
CDR3: CASSLGLTGELFF

V: TRBV5-1
J: TRBJ2-3
length: 18
D: .
size: .
DNA: TGCGCCAGCAGCTTGGGCGGGTCAGGTCCCGTTGGTGGAGATACGCAGTATTTT
CDR3: CASSLGGSGPVGGDTQYF

V: TRBV6-5
J: TRBJ2-5
length: 13
D: TRBD1
size: once
DNA: TGTGCCAGCAGTTATGACAGGGGCGAGACCCAGTACTTC
CDR3: CASSYDRGETQYF

V: TRBV7-2
J: TRBJ2-5
length: 15
D: .
size: .
DNA: TGTGCCAGCAGCCCTGGGGGGCGGCGGGTAGAGACCCAGTACTTC
CDR3: CASSPGGRRVETQYF

V: TRBV7-3
J: TRBJ2-3
length: 15
D: TRBD2
size: .
DNA: TGTGCCAGCAGCCCTCTCGCCGGGGGGTCAGATACGCAGTATTTT
CDR3: CASSPLAGGSDTQYF

V: TRBV7-3
J: TRBJ2-5
length: 17
D: .
size: .
DNA: TGTGCCAGCAGCCCTTCAGCCCCGGGACGGCCGGCAGAGACCCAGTACTTC
CDR3: CASSPSAPGRPAETQYF

V: TRBV7-2
J: TRBJ2-5
length: 18
D: TRBD2
size: .
DNA: TGTGCCAGCAGCTTCAATCCCATGGTAGCGGGGGCTCAAGAGACCCAGTACTTC
CDR3: CASSFNPMVAGAQETQYF

V: TRBV27
J: TRBJ2-1
length: 12
D: .
size: .
DNA: TGTGCCAGCAGTCTCGGGGTAGGGGAGCAGTTCTTC
CDR3: CASSLGVGEQFF

V: TRBV29-1
J: TRBJ1-1
length: 13
D: TRBD1
size: .
DNA: TGCAGCGCTATGACAGGGGGGAACACTGAAGCTTTCTTT
CDR3: CSAMTGGNTEAFF

V: TRBV25-1
J: TRBJ2-7
length: 14
D: .
size: .
DNA: TGTGCCAGCGAGGGGGAATCAGCCCCCTACGAGCAGTACTTC
CDR3: CASEGESAPYEQYF

V: TRBV2
J: TRBJ2-5
length: 14
D: TRBD2
size: .
DNA: TGTGCCAGCGGGCAGGCTAGCGGGGGGGAGACCCAGTACTTC
CDR3: CASGQASGGETQYF

V: TRBV19
J: TRBJ1-5
length: 16
D: .
size: .
DNA: TGTGCCAGTAGTAATACCGGGACAACTAGCAATCAGCCCCAGCATTTT
CDR3: CASSNTGTTSNQPQHF

V: TRBV29-1
J: TRBJ2-5
length: 15
D: .
size: .
DNA: TGCAGCGTTAAGGGGGGGCAGGGGTGGCAAGAGACCCAGTACTTC
CDR3: CSVKGGQGWQETQYF

V: TRBV29-1
J: TRBJ1-1
length: 14
D: TRBD1
size: once
DNA: TGCAGCGGGTGGACAGGGGCAGCGAACACTGAAGCTTTCTTT
CDR3: CSGWTGAANTEAFF

V: TRBV9
J: TRBJ2-2
length: 17
D: TRBD2
size: .
DNA: TGTGCCAGCAGCGCGATGAGCGGGGGGCCTTTCACCGGGGAGCTGTTTTTT
CDR3: CASSAMSGGPFTGELFF

V: TRBV4-3
J: TRBJ2-7
length: 15
D: .
size: .
DNA: TGCGCCAGCAGCCAAGAGACTCGGCGGTACTACGAGCAGTACTTC
CDR3: CASSQETRRYYEQYF

V: TRBV4-1
J: TRBJ2-3
length: 14
D: .
size: .
DNA: TGCGCCAGCAGCCAAGATCCTCCCACAGATACGCAGTATTTT
CDR3: CASSQDPPTDTQYF

V: TRBV7-9
J: TRBJ2-1
length: 15
D: TRBD2
size: .
DNA: TGTGCCAGCAGCTTGGGACGGGGGGGTAGAAATGAGCAGTTCTTC
CDR3: CASSLGRGGRNEQFF

V: TRBV4-2
J: TRBJ1-5
length: 15
D: .
size: .
DNA: TGTGCCAGCAGCCCGCGGAGCACTGCGGGTCAGCCCCAGCATTTT
CDR3: CASSPRSTAGQPQHF

V: TRBV27
J: TRBJ1-5
length: 17
D: TRBD1
size: once
DNA: TGTGCCAGCAGTAAGCAAGGGGGCCGGTTGAGCAATCAGCCCCAGCATTTT
CDR3: CASSKQGGRLSNQPQHF

V: TRBV7-2
J: TRBJ2-7
length: 15
D: TRBD2
size: .
DNA: TGTGCCAGCAGCTTACTAGCGGGGGCTACCTACGAGCAGTACTTC
CDR3: CASSLLAGATYEQYF

V: TRBV23-1
J: TRBJ2-1
length: 17
D: TRBD1
size: .
DNA: TGCGCCAGCAGTCAATCCTCTTGTGGGGACAGAAACAATGAGCAGTTCTTC
CDR3: CASSQSSCGDRNNEQFF

V: TRBV19
J: TRBJ2-5
length: 14
D: .
size: once
DNA: TGTGCCAGTAGTATCGGCACTTTACAAGAGACCCAGTACTTC
CDR3: CASSIGTLQETQYF

V: TRBV19
J: TRBJ1-2
length: 15
D: TRBD1
size: .
DNA: TGTGCCAGTAGTGTCACAGGGGACGTTAACTATGGCTACACCTTC
CDR3: CASSVTGDVNYGYTF

V: TRBV9
J: TRBJ2-1
length: 15
D: TRBD2
size: .
DNA: TGTGCCAGCAGCGTTAGCGGGGTTTCCTACAATGAGCAGTTCTTC
CDR3: CASSVSGVSYNEQFF

V: TRBV20-1
J: TRBJ1-4
length: 11
D: .
size: .
DNA: TGCAGTGCTAGACCCAATGAAAAACTGTTTTTT
CDR3: CSARPNEKLFF

V: TRBV4-2
J: TRBJ2-5
length: 16
D: .
size: .
DNA: TGTGCCAGCAGCCAAGATTTAGGCAGCCTAGGAGAGACCCAGTACTTC
CDR3: CASSQDLGSLGETQYF

V: TRBV30
J: TRBJ2-2
length: 13
D: .
size: .
DNA: TGTGCCTGGAGTTCGCGGAACACCGGGGAGCTGTTTTTT
CDR3: CAWSSRNTGELFF

V: TRBV9
J: TRBJ1-1
length: 14
D: .
size: .
DNA: TGTGCCAGCAGCAAAGAACCGCAGGAAACTGAAGCTTTCTTT
CDR3: CASSKEPQETEAFF

V: TRBV6-4
J: TRBJ1-5
length: 16
D: .
size: .
DNA: TGTGCCAGCAGTGACTCGAGGCAGGCCAGCAATCAGCCCCAGCATTTT
CDR3: CASSDSRQASNQPQHF

V: TRBV7-8
J: TRBJ1-2
length: 14
D: .
size: .
DNA: TGTGCCAGCAGCTTATGGACAGCTAACTATGGCTACACCTTC
CDR3: CASSLWTANYGYTF

V: TRBV5-1
J: TRBJ2-5
length: 13
D: TRBD1
size: .
DNA: TGCGCCAGCACCCCTACAGGGGTCGAGACCCAGTACTTC
CDR3: CASTPTGVETQYF

V: TRBV7-2
J: TRBJ2-3
length: 16
D: .
size: .
DNA: TGTGCCAGCAGCCCCTTGGGGGGTTCGGGCACAGATACGCAGTATTTT
CDR3: CASSPLGGSGTDTQYF

V: TRBV11-3
J: TRBJ2-5
length: 16
D: TRBD2
size: .
DNA: TGTGCCAGCAGCTCGGGGACTAGCGGGGGGAGAGAGACCCAGTACTTC
CDR3: CASSSGTSGGRETQYF

V: TRBV7-8
J: TRBJ1-3
length: 14
D: TRBD1
size: .
DNA: TGTGCCAGCAGCTTAAGGACAGGGATAAACACCATATATTTT
CDR3: CASSLRTGINTIYF

V: TRBV6-5
J: TRBJ1-5
length: 13
D: .
size: .
DNA: TGTGCCAGCAGCCTCACACCCAATCAGCCCCAGCATTTT
CDR3: CASSLTPNQPQHF

V: TRBV9
J: TRBJ1-3
length: 14
D: .
size: .
DNA: TGTGCCAGCAGCGTATGGGGCACTGGAAACACCATATATTTT
CDR3: CASSVWGTGNTIYF

V: TRBV5-4
J: TRBJ1-2
length: 19
D: .
size: .
DNA: TGTGCCAGCAGCTTGGTGGGGGGCAGGGCCAGTATAGCACCCGATGGCTACACCTTC
CDR3: CASSLVGGRASIAPDGYTF

V: TRBV11-3
J: TRBJ2-2
length: 13
D: .
size: .
DNA: TGTGCCAGCAGCTTACGCCGAACCGGGGAGCTGTTTTTT
CDR3: CASSLRRTGELFF

V: TRBV2
J: TRBJ1-1
length: 14
D: .
size: .
DNA: TGTGCCAGCAGTTCAGGTTCGTCGGGAACTGAAGCTTTCTTT
CDR3: CASSSGSSGTEAFF

V: TRBV6-6
J: TRBJ1-2
length: 14
D: .
size: .
DNA: TGTGCCAGCAGTTACCGGGGAAGGGACTATGGCTACACCTTC
CDR3: CASSYRGRDYGYTF

V: TRBV19
J: TRBJ2-1
length: 18
D: .
size: .
DNA: TGTGCCAGTAGTACCACCAGTTCCTTATACTCCTCCTACAATGAGCAGTTCTTC
CDR3: CASSTTSSLYSSYNEQFF

V: TRBV2
J: TRBJ1-5
length: 17
D: .
size: .
DNA: TGTGCCAGCAGTTTCCGAGGATGGGGGGAGAGCAATCAGCCCCAGCATTTT
CDR3: CASSFRGWGESNQPQHF

V: TRBV7-2
J: TRBJ2-1
length: 14
D: .
size: .
DNA: TGTGCCAGCAGCTTAGAACAGATCTACAATGAGCAGTTCTTC
CDR3: CASSLEQIYNEQFF

V: TRBV2
J: TRBJ2-2
length: 14
D: .
size: medium-sized
DNA: TGTGCCAGCAGGTTGCGGGGAAGCACCGGGGAGCTGTTTTTT
CDR3: CASRLRGSTGELFF

V: TRBV11-3
J: TRBJ2-3
length: 12
D: .
size: .
DNA: TGTGCCAGCAGCGCCCCCGGAGATACGCAGTATTTT
CDR3: CASSAPGDTQYF

V: TRBV15
J: TRBJ2-5
length: 15
D: .
size: .
DNA: TGTGCCACCAGCAGAGATCTTACGCGGAAAGAGACCCAGTACTTC
CDR3: CATSRDLTRKETQYF